This entry lists 10 T cell receptor beta chains sequenced from one sample in a study of response to subunit inactivated influenza vaccine. TCRdb itself ran the RT-PCR reads through MiXCR, one entry per CDR3 protein. The sample consists of more than 550,000 distinct CDR3 sequences, roughly 10% of them appearing once. The sample here was PBMCs from blood, taken on the day of vaccination. Receptors were obtained from a man aged 50 to 60 who received an inactivated influenza vaccine.

The sample holds many counts of this clonotype. This chain joins TRBV5-1 and TRBJ2-2; D unresolved. The CDR3 is made up of 14 amino acids. V lost 6 bases to trimming and J lost 6 bases, with 15 bases between them. Germline V CDR1 and CDR2: SGHRS, YFSETQ. Here the CDR3 DNA reads TGCGCCAGCACCACCATCACCGGTTCCGGGGAGCTGTTTTTT. Protein sequence: CASTTITGSGELFF. The variable domain in full, completed from reference TRBV5-1 and TRBJ2-2, reads KAGVTQTPRYLIKTRGQQVTLSCSPISGHRSVSWYQQTPGQGLQFLFEYFSETQRNKGNFPGRFSGRQFSNSRSEMNVSTLELGDSALYLCASTTITGSGELFFGEGSRLTVL.

The CDR3 region has the DNA TGTGCCAGCAGCGGTTCCATAGCGGGGAGTTACACCGGGGAGCTGTTTTTT. Amino acids: CASSGSIAGSYTGELFF. This rearrangement joins TRBV9 to TRBJ2-2, with 8 bases aligning to TRBD2. This CDR3 is 17 amino acids long. Losses at the gene ends were 3 bases for V and 3 bases for J; bases not matched to a gene: 10. Per germline, CDR1 SGDLS and CDR2 YYNGEE.

V and J are TRBV6-6 and TRBJ2-1, with D perhaps TRBD1 (6 bases). V was pared by 5 bases and J by 14 bases, with 16 bases between. The CDR3 length is 12 residues. CDR1 and CDR2 from the germline V gene are MNHNY and SVGAGI (reference sequence). The CDR3 loop is CASSLGTRRKFF. CDR3 DNA: TGTGCCAGCAGTCTGGGGACACGGCGGAAGTTCTTC.

This clonotype was detected a few times. The chain employs TRBV25-1 and TRBJ2-3; no clear D. V was trimmed by 0 bases and J by 0 bases, leaving 7 bases between them. The CDR3 is made up of 15 amino acids. In germline, CDR1 is MGHDK, CDR2 SYGVNS. In nucleotides, the CDR3 is TGTGCCAGCAGTGAATACATAGGAAGCACAGATACGCAGTATTTT. Translation gives CASSEYIGSTDTQYF. The variable domain in full, with the rest retrieved from reference TRBV25-1 and TRBJ2-3, is EADIYQTPRYLVIGTGKKITLECSQTMGHDKMYWYQQDPGMELHLIHYSYGVNSTEKGDLSSESTVSRIRTEHFPLTLESARPSHTSQYLCASSEYIGSTDTQYFGPGTRLTVL.

This clonotype was picked up a small number of times. The CDR3 DNA is TGTGCCAGCAGCTTTAGACAGGGGGTATCCTACGAGCAGTACTTC. This gives the protein CASSFRQGVSYEQYF. The V gene is TRBV7-7, the J gene TRBJ2-7, with TRBD1 matching 9 bases. Per germline, CDR1 SSHAT and CDR2 FNYEAQ (reference sequence). V trimming: 3 bases; J trimming: 1 base; junction bases outside the gene matches: 4. This CDR3 is built from 15 residues.

This clonotype has just a few counts. The DNA for the CDR3 is TGTGCCATCAGTGAGTCATACGCCGAGGGGACTGAAGCTTTCTTT. It specifies CAISESYAEGTEAFF. The V call is TRBV10-3, the J call TRBJ1-1; tentative D call: TRBD1 (5 bases). The germline V and J ends were trimmed by 0 bases and 5 bases, with 13 bases remaining between them. The CDR3 totals 15 residues. CDR1 is ENHRY and CDR2 is SYGVKD in the germline V gene.

This clonotype was counted between two and nine times. The rearrangement links TRBV10-3 to TRBJ1-3; D uncertain. The germline V and J ends were trimmed by 3 bases and 0 bases, with 3 bases remaining between them. Per the germline V gene, CDR1 is ENHRY and CDR2 is SYGVKD. The CDR3 has 13 amino acids. This CDR3 reads CAISDSSGNTIYF. The CDR3 nucleotides read TGTGCCATCAGTGACAGCTCTGGAAACACCATATATTTT.

The V call is TRBV5-1, the J call TRBJ2-3; 11 nucleotides agree with TRBD2. Germline V lookup: CDR1 SGHRS, CDR2 YFSETQ. CDR3 length equals 17 residues. J gave up 2 bases and V 4 bases, and 9 bases lay outside the gene matches. The CDR3 here is CASSPIPGLAVTDTQYF. CDR3 nucleotides: TGCGCCAGCAGCCCGATTCCGGGACTAGCGGTCACAGATACGCAGTATTTT.

The chain has TRBV28 and TRBJ1-5; tentative D call: TRBD1 (6 bases). V lost 3 bases and J 4 bases, leaving 16 bases between the germline ends. The CDR3 is 16 amino acids. Germline V gene lookup returns CDR1 MDHEN and CDR2 SYDVKM. CDR3 amino acids: CASSLGKGGFNQPQHF. The CDR3 DNA reads as TGTGCCAGCAGTTTGGGAAAGGGGGGGTTTAATCAGCCCCAGCATTTT.

The sample holds a few counts of this clonotype. This chain uses TRBV18 with TRBJ2-7; unclear D gene. This CDR3 region has 13 residues. Germline V gives CDR1 KGHSH, CDR2 LQKENI. Trimming shortened V by 3 bases and J by 6 bases, and 12 bases separated the two germline ends. CDR3 in amino acids: CASSPDLSGEQYF. CDR3 coding DNA: TGTGCCAGCTCACCCGATCTTTCGGGCGAGCAGTACTTC.